This record covers a single TCR beta chain. Its specificity is not known. The length of the CDR3 is 13 residues. The germline V and J ends were trimmed by 6 bases and 6 bases, with 14 bases remaining between them. Per the germline V gene, CDR1 is SGHTA and CDR2 is FQGNSA. Only in-frame clones appear in the TCRdb table, and some are missing; sequencing was by immunoSEQ multiplex PCR. This table holds over 50,000 clones, 82% found once. This entry is derived from a study of OX40 agonist ivuxolimab in advanced cancers. In the study overall: At 0.01 to 10 mg/kg, ivuxolimab was administered intravenously to patients every 2 weeks.

Study findings and constraints: Some nonresponders also had low normalized T-cell clonal expansion. The investigators did not determine what antigen specificity the expanded peripheral T cells had.

The TCR sequence derives from an adult with an advanced solid tumor such as melanoma, head and neck, liver or kidney cancer. Sequences were derived from CD4+ or CD8+ T cells sorted from blood, sampled in a trial of the OX40 agonist ivuxolimab. This sequence joins TRBV7-2 and TRBJ2-5, with D possibly called TRBD1 or TRBD2 (6 bases each). CDR3 coding DNA: TGTGCCAGCAGTGTATCGGGGGCGCAGACCCAGTACTTC. Protein: CASSVSGAQTQYF.